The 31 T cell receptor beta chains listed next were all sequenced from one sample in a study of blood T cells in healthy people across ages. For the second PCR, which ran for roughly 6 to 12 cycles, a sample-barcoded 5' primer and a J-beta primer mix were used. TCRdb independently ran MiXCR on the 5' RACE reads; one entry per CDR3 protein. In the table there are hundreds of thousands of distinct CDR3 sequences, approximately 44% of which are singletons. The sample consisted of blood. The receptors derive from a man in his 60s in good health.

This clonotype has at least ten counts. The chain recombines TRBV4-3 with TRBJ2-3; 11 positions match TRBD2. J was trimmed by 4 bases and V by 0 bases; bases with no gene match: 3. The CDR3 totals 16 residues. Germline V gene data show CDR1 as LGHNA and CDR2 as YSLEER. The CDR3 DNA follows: TGCGCCAGCAGCCAAGATTTAGCGGGGGGGCCAGATACGCAGTATTTT. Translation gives CASSQDLAGGPDTQYF.

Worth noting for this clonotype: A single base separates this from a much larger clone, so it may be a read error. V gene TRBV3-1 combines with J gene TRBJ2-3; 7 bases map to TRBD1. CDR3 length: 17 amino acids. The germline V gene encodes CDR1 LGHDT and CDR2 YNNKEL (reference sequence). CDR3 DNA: TGTGCCAGCAGCCCGAGGGACAGCTTCTCTAGCACAGATATGCAGTATTTT. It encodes CASSPRDSFSSTDMQYF.

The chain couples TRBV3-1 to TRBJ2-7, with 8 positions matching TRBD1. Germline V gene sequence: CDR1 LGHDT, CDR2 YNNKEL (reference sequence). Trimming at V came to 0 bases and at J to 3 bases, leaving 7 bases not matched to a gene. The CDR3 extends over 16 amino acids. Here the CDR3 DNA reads TGTGCCAGCAGCCAAGATAGCAGGGGGCAAATCTACGAGCAGTACTTC. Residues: CASSQDSRGQIYEQYF.

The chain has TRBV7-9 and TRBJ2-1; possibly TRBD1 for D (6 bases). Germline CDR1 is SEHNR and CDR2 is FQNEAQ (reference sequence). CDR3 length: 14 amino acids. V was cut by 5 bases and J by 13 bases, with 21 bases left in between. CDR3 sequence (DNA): TGTGCCAGCAGCGGTCCCGGGACATATCCCCGACAGTTCTTC. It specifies CASSGPGTYPRQFF.

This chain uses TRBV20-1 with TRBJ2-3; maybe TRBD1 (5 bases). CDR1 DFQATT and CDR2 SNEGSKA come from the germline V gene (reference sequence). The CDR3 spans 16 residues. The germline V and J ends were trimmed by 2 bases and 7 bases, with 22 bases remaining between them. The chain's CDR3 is CSARLSTGSLSNTQYF. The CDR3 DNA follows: TGCAGTGCTAGATTATCAACAGGTTCCCTTTCGAATACGCAGTATTTT.

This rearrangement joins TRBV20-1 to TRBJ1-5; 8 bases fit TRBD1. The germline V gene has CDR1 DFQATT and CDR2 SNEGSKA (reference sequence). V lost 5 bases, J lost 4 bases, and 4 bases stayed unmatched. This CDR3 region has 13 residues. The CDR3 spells CSAQTGANQPQHF. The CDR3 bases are TGCAGTGCTCAGACAGGGGCAAATCAGCCCCAGCATTTT.

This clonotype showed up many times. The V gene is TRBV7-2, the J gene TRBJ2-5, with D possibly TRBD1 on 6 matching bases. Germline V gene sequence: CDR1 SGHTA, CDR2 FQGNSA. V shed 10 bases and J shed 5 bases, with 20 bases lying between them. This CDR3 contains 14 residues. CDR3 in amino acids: CATTSGVVGETQYF. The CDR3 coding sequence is TGTGCCACCACATCAGGGGTTGTCGGGGAGACCCAGTACTTC.

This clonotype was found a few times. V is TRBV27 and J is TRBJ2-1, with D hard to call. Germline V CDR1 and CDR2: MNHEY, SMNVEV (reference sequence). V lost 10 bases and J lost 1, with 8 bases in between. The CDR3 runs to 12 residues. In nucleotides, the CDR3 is TGTGCCACCCTGGGGTCCTACAATGAGCAGTTCTTC. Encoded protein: CATLGSYNEQFF.

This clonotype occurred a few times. CDR3 residues: CSARRHAENEKLFF. Here the CDR3 DNA reads TGCAGTGCTAGAAGACACGCGGAGAATGAAAAACTGTTTTTT. This chain connects TRBV20-1 to TRBJ1-4; D gene unclear. Germline CDR1 and CDR2: DFQATT and SNEGSKA (reference sequence). This CDR3 is 14 amino acids long. The ends were cut back, 2 bases at V and 5 bases at J, with 12 bases in the middle.

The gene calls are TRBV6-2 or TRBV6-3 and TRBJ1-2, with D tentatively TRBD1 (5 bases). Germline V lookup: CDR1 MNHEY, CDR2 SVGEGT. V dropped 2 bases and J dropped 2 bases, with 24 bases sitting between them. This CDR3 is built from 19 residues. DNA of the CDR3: TGTGCCAGCAGTTACCGCCGGGACGGCAGCTCCGAAGGGAACTATGGCTACACCTTC. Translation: CASSYRRDGSSEGNYGYTF.

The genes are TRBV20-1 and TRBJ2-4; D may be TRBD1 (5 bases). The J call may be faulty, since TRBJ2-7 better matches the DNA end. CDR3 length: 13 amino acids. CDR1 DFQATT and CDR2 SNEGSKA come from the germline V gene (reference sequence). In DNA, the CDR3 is TGCAGTGCTAAGGCAGGGATTACCTACGAGCAGTACTTC. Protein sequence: CSAKAGITYEQYF.

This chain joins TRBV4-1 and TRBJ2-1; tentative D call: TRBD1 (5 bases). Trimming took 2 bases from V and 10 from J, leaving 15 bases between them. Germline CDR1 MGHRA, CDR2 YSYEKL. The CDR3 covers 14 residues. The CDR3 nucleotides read TGCGCCAGCAGCCAAACCAGGGCAACCTACGAGCAGTTCTTC. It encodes CASSQTRATYEQFF.

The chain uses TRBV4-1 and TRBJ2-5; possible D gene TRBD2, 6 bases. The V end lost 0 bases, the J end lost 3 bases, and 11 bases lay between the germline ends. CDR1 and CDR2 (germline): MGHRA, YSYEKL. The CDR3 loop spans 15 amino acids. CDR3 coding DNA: TGCGCCAGCAGCCAAGATTGGAGGGGAGAAGAGACCCAGTACTTC. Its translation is CASSQDWRGEETQYF.

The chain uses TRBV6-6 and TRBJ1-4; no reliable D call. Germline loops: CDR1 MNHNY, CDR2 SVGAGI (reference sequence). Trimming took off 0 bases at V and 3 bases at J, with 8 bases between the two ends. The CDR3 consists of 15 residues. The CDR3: CASSYSFGANEKLFF. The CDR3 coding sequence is TGTGCCAGCAGTTACTCGTTTGGGGCTAATGAAAAACTGTTTTTT.

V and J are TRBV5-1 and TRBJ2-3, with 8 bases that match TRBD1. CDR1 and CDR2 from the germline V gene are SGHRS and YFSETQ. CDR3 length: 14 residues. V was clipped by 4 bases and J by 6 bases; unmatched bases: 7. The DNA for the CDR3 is TGCGCCAGCAGCCCTGGACAGGGCTCGGATACGCAGTATTTT. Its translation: CASSPGQGSDTQYF.

CDR3 protein: CSVREGLAVDEQFF. In DNA form, the CDR3 reads TGCAGCGTCCGAGAGGGACTAGCAGTAGATGAGCAGTTCTTC. The chain couples TRBV29-1 to TRBJ2-1, with 9 nucleotides matching TRBD2. V lost 6 bases to trimming and J lost 8 bases; unmatched junction nucleotides: 11. This CDR3 spans 14 amino acids. CDR1 is SQVTM and CDR2 is ANQGSEA in the germline V gene.

CDR3 residues: CASSYSIYTSGRDTTAYNEQFF. The CDR3 DNA sequence: TGTGCCAGCAGTTACTCGATTTATACTAGCGGGAGGGACACGACGGCCTACAATGAGCAGTTCTTC. V and J are TRBV6-2 or TRBV6-3 and TRBJ2-1; 13 bases map to TRBD2. Germline CDR1 and CDR2: MNHEY and SVGEGT. The CDR3 consists of 22 residues. The junction had 16 bases not matched to a gene; V was cut back by 0 bases and J by 2 bases.

In DNA form, the CDR3 reads TGCAGTGCCAGACCCCCGGGACAGGGTTACGAGCAGTACTTC. It encodes CSARPPGQGYEQYF. This chain links TRBV20-1 with TRBJ2-4, with 9 positions matching TRBD1. The J call is doubtful: the DNA matches TRBJ2-7 better. The CDR3 is 14 residues long. CDR1 is DFQATT, CDR2 SNEGSKA, per germline (reference sequence).

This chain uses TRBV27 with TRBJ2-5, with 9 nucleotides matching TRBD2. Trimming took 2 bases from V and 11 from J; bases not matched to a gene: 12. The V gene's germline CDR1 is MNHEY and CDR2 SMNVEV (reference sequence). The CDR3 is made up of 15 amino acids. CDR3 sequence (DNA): TGTGCCAGCAGTTTAATGGCGGGGGGGAACGATGAGCAGTACTTC. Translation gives CASSLMAGGNDEQYF.

CDR3 in DNA: TGTGCCAGCGGTCCACAGGGTTTCCAGCCCCAGCATTTT. This translates into CASGPQGFQPQHF. The chain combines TRBV6-2 or TRBV6-3 with TRBJ1-5; possible D gene TRBD1, 6 bases. Trimming took off 8 bases at V and 7 bases at J, with 15 bases between the two ends. Per germline, CDR1 MNHEY and CDR2 SVGEGT. The CDR3 has 13 amino acids.

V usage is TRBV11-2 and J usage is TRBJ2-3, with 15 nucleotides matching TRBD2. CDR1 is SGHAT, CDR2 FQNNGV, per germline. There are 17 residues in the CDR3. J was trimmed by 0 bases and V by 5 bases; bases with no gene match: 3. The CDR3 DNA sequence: TGTGCCAGCAGCGCCGGACTAGCGGGGGGGAGCACAGATACGCAGTATTTT. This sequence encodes CASSAGLAGGSTDTQYF.

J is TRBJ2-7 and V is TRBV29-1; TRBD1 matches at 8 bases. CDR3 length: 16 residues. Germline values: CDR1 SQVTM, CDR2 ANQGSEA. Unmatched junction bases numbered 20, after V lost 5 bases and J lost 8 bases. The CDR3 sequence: CSVSGRGHLSGYKQYF. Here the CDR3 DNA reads TGCAGCGTTTCCGGCAGGGGGCACCTAAGCGGGTACAAGCAGTACTTC.

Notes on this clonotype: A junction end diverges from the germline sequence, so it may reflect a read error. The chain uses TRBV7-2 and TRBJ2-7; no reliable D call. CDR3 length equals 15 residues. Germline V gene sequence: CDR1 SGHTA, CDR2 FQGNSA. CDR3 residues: CAGSPAAGGSYEQYF. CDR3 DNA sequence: TGTGCCGGCAGCCCGGCAGCCGGTGGGTCCTACGAGCAGTACTTC.

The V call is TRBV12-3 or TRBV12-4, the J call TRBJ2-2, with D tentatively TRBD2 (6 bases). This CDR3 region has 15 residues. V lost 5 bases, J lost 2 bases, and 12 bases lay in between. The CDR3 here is CASSPLGLNTGELFF. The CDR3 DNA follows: TGTGCCAGCAGTCCCCTCGGACTAAACACCGGGGAGCTGTTTTTT.

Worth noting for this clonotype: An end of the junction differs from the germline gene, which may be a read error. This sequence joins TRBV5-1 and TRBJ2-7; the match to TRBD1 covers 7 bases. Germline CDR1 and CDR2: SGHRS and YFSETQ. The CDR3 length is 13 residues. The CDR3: CASSWDSSYGQYF. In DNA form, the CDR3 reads TGCGCCAGCAGCTGGGACAGCAGCTACGGGCAGTACTTC.

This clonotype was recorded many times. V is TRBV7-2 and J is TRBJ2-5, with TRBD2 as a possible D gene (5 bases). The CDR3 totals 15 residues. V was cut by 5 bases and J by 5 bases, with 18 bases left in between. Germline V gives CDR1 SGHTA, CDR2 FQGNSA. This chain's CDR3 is CASSQLASYAETQYF. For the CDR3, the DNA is TGTGCCAGCAGCCAGCTGGCTAGCTACGCGGAGACCCAGTACTTC.

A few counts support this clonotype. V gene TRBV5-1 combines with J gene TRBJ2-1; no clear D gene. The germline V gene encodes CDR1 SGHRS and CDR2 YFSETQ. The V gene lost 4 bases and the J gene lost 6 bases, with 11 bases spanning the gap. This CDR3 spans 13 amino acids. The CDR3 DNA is TGCGCCAGCAGCCCCGGGCCCGGCAATGAGCAGTTCTTC. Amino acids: CASSPGPGNEQFF. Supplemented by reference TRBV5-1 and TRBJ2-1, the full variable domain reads KAGVTQTPRYLIKTRGQQVTLSCSPISGHRSVSWYQQTPGQGLQFLFEYFSETQRNKGNFPGRFSGRQFSNSRSEMNVSTLELGDSALYLCASSPGPGNEQFFGPGTRLTVL.

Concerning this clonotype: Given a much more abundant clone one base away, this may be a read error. The CDR3, as DNA: TGTGCCATCAGTGGGTTGGGACAGGTAGAGCAGTACTTC. Its protein product is CAISGLGQVEQYF. V usage is TRBV10-3 and J usage is TRBJ2-4, with 8 bases aligning to TRBD1. Per germline, CDR1 ENHRY and CDR2 SYGVKD. The CDR3 has 13 amino acids. The V and J ends lost 4 bases and 13 bases, in that order; junction bases with no gene match: 9.

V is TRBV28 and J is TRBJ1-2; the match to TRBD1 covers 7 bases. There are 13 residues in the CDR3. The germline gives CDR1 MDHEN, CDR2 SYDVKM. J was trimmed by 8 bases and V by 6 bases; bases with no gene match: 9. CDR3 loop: CASRRQGPGGYTF. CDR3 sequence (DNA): TGTGCCAGCAGACGACAGGGCCCGGGGGGCTACACCTTC.

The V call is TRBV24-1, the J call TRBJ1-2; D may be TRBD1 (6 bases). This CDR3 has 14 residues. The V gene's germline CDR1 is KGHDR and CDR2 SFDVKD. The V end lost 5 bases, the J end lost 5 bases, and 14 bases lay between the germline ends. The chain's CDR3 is CATSADRSPYGYTF. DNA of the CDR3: TGTGCCACCAGTGCAGACAGGAGTCCGTATGGCTACACCTTC.

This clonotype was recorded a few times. The CDR3 spells CSAQSGRSYEQYF. CDR3 DNA sequence: TGCAGTGCTCAAAGCGGGAGGTCCTACGAGCAGTACTTC. This rearrangement joins TRBV20-1 to TRBJ2-7; 9 bases are shared with TRBD2. Per germline, CDR1 DFQATT and CDR2 SNEGSKA (reference sequence). The CDR3 covers 13 residues. With 5 bases clipped from V and 1 base from J, the junction kept 3 bases outside the gene matches.